The entry that follows covers one TCR beta chain sequence. The ends were cut back, 2 bases at V and 4 bases at J, with 17 bases in the middle. CDR1 is SNHLY, CDR2 FYNNEI, per germline. CDR3 length equals 16 residues. These data originate in a study of blood T cells in healthy people across ages. PBMCs, at least 6.5 million per sample, were isolated. Total RNA amounts of at least 5 micrograms were extracted per sample. A J-beta primer mix and a sample-barcoded 5' primer were used in a second PCR of roughly 6 to 12 cycles. Each CDR3 protein gets one entry after TCRdb re-called the 5' RACE reads with MiXCR. The sample has more than 600,000 distinct CDR3 sequences, 25% seen once. Separately, the same data were catalogued under a study of T cells of mothers and their children.

This sequence originates from a boy aged 5-17 years in good health. The sample taken for sequencing was blood. J is TRBJ2-5 and V is TRBV2; D is ambiguous. Written as DNA, the CDR3 is TGTGCCAGCAGTGAATTTGTGTACTACAAAACAGAGACCCAGTACTTC. Protein: CASSEFVYYKTETQYF.